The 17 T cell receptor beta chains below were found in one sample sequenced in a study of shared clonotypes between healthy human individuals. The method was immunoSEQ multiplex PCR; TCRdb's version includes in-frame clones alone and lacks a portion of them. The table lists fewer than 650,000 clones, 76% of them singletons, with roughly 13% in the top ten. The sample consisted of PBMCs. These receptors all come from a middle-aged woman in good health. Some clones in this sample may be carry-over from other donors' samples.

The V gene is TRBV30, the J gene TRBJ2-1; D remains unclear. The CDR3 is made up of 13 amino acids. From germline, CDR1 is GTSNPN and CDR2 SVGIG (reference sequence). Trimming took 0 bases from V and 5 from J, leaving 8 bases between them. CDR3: CAWSVGRDNEQFF. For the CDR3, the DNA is TGTGCCTGGAGTGTCGGCCGCGACAATGAGCAGTTCTTC.

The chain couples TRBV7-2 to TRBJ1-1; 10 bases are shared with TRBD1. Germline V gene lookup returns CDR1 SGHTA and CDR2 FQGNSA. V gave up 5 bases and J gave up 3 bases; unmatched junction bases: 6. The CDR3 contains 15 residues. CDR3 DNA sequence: TGTGCCAGCAGCCTTCGGACAGGGGGAGACACTGAAGCTTTCTTT. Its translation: CASSLRTGGDTEAFF.

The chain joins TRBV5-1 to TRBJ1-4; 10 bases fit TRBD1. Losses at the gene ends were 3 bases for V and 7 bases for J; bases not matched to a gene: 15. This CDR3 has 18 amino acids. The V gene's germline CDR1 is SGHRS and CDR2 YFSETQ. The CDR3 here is CASSSGQGRLFGSEKLFF. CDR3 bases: TGCGCCAGCAGCTCGGGACAGGGGCGCCTCTTTGGAAGTGAAAAACTGTTTTTT. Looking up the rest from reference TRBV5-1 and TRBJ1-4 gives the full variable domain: KAGVTQTPRYLIKTRGQQVTLSCSPISGHRSVSWYQQTPGQGLQFLFEYFSETQRNKGNFPGRFSGRQFSNSRSEMNVSTLELGDSALYLCASSSGQGRLFGSEKLFFGSGTQLSVL.

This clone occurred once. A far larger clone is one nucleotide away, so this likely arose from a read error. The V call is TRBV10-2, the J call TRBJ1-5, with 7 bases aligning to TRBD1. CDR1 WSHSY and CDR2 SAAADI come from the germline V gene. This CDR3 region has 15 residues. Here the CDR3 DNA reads TGCGACAGCAGTGAGGACAGGACCCGCAATCAGCCCCAGCATTTT. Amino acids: CDSSEDRTRNQPQHF.

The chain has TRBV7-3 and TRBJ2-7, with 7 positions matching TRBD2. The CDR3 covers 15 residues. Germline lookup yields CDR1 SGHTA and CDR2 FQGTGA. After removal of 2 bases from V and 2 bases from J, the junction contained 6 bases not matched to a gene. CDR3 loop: CASSLGFGLAYEQYF. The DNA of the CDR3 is TGTGCCAGCAGCTTAGGCTTCGGACTAGCCTACGAGCAGTACTTC.

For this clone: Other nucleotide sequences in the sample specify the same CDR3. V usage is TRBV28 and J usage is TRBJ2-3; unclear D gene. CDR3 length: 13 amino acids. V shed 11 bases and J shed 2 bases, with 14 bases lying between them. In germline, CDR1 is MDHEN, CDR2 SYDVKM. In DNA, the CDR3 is TGTGCCTCCAGCGCCCCGAACACAGATACGCAGTATTTT. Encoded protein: CASSAPNTDTQYF.

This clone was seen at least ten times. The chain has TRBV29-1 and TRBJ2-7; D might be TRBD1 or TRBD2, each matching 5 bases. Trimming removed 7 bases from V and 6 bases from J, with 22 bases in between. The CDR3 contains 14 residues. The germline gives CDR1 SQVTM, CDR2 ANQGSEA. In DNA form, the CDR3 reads TGCAGCGCTACTATGTCCGGGGCCGCGGTCGAGCAGTACTTC. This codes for CSATMSGAAVEQYF.

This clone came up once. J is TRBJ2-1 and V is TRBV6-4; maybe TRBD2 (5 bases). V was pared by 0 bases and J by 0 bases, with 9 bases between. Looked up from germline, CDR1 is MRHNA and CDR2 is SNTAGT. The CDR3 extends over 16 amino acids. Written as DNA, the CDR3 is TGTGCCAGCAGTGACTCAGCGGCGAGCTCCTACAATGAGCAGTTCTTC. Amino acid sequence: CASSDSAASSYNEQFF.

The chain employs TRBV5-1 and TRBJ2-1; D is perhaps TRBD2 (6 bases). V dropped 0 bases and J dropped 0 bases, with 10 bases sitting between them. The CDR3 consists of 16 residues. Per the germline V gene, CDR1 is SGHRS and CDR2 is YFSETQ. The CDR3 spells CASSLGRGSSYNEQFF. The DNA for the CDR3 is TGCGCCAGCAGCTTGGGGAGGGGCAGCTCCTACAATGAGCAGTTCTTC.

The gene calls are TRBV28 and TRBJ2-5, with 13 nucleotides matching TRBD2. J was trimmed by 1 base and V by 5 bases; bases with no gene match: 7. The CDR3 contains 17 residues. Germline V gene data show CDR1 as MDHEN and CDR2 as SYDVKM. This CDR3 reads CASSIRTSGRFQETQYF. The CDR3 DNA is TGTGCCAGCAGTATCAGGACTAGCGGGAGATTCCAAGAGACCCAGTACTTC.

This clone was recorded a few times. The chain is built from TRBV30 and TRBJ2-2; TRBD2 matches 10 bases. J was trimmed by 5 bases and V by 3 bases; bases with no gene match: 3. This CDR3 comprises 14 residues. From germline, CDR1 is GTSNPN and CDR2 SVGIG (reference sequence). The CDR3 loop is CAWSNSGGTGELFF. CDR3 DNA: TGTGCCTGGAGCAATAGCGGGGGGACCGGGGAGCTGTTTTTT.

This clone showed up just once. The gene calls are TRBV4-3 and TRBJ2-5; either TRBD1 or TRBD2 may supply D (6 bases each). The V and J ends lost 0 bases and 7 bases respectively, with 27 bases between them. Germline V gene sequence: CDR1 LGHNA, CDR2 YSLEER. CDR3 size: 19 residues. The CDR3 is CASSQEYTGAGEKRGTQYF. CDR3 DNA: TGCGCCAGCAGCCAAGAGTATACGGGGGCCGGCGAAAAGAGAGGGACCCAGTACTTC.

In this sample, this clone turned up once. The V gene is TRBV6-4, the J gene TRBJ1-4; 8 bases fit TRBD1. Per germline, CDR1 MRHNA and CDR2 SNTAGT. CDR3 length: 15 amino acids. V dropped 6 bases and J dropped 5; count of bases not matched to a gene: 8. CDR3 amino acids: CASSDTTGENEKLFF. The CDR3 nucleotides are TGTGCCAGCAGCGATACGACAGGGGAGAATGAAAAACTGTTTTTT.

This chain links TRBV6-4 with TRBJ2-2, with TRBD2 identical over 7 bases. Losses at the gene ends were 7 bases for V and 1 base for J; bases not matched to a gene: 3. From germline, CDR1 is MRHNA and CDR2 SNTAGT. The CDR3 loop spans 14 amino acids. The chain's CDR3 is CASKTSRNTGELFF. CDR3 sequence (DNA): TGTGCCAGCAAGACTAGCAGGAACACCGGGGAGCTGTTTTTT.

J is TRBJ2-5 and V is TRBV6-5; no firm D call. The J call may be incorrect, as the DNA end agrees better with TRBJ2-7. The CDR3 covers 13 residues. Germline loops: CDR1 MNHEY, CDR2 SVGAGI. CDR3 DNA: TGTGCCAGCAGTCCCTCGTGGGCCTACGAGCAGTACTTC. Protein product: CASSPSWAYEQYF.

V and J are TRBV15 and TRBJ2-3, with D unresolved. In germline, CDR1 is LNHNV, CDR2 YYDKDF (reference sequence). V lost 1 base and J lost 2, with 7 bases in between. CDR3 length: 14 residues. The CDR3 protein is CATSRGLSTDTQYF. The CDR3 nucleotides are TGTGCCACCAGCAGAGGGTTATCCACAGATACGCAGTATTTT.

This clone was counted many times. The CDR3 bases are TGTGCCAGCATGGCGGGGGACGCTGGGGCCAACGTCCTGACTTTC. Its protein is CASMAGDAGANVLTF. The rearrangement joins TRBV28 to TRBJ2-6; the match to TRBD2 covers 7 bases. CDR3 length: 15 amino acids. Germline trimming cut 7 bases from V and 2 bases from J; bases unmatched to any gene: 5. Germline V gene data show CDR1 as MDHEN and CDR2 as SYDVKM. The entire variable domain, with the rest obtained from reference TRBV28 and TRBJ2-6, is as follows: DVKVTQSSRYLVKRTGEKVFLECVQDMDHENMFWYRQDPGLGLRLIYFSYDVKMKEKGDIPEGYSVSREKKERFSLILESASTNQTSMYLCASMAGDAGANVLTFGAGSRLTVL.